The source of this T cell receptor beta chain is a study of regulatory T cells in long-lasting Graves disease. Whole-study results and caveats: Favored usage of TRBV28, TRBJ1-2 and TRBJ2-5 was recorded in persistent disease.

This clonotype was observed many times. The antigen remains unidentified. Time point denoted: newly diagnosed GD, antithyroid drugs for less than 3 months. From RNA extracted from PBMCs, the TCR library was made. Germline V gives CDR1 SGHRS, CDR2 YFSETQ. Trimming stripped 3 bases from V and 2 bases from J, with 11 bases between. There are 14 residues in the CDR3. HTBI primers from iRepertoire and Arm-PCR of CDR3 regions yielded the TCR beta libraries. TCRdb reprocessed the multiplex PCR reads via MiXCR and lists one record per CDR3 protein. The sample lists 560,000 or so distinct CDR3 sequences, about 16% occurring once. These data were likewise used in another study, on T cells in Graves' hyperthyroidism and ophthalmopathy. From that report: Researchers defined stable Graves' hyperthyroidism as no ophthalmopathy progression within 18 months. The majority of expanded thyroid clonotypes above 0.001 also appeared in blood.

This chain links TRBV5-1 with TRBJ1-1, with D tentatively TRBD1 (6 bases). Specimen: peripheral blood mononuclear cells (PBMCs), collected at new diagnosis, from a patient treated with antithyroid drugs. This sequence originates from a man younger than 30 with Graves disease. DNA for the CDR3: TGCGCCAGCAGCTACCTGACAGGAAACACTGAAGCTTTCTTT. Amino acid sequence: CASSYLTGNTEAFF.